The clone carrying this T cell receptor beta chain was picked up a small number of times. This sample stems from a study of blood T cell repertoires in COVID-19. Study in general: Samples taken during acute and convalescent COVID-19 were collected in the United States, Italy and Spain. Nucleic acid was either cDNA or gDNA, and it came from T cells, B-cell-depleted T cells, or PBMCs.

Original methodology: The authors estimated nucleated cell counts from reference gene primer amplification. Libraries were prepared by immunoSEQ multiplex PCR; TCRdb keeps only in-frame clonotypes and omits some of them. The DNA was the basis for D and trimming; V, J and clone size are from that table. The data contain about 180,000 clones, around 83% of them singletons. This CDR3 spans 16 amino acids. V lost 0 bases, J lost 0 bases, and 9 bases lay in between. Germline V gene sequence: CDR1 LGHNA, CDR2 YNFKEQ. The chain recombines TRBV4-2 with TRBJ1-5; D remains ambiguous. This receptor was identified in a human donor in a cohort sampled during active COVID-19. Sequencing used peripheral blood. Here the CDR3 DNA reads TGTGCCAGCAGCCAAGATCGGGGATATAGCAATCAGCCCCAGCATTTT. This translates into CASSQDRGYSNQPQHF.